The T cell receptor (beta chain) described here comes from a study of T cell repertoires in cytomegalovirus infection. In the study overall: The study used recently identified HLA-C-restricted and well-studied HLA-B-restricted CMV epitopes. CMV infection and matching HLA type were both indicated by public TCR beta signatures.

Note on this clonotype: Its antigen remains unknown. The junction shows a germline mismatch at one end, possibly a read error.

The CDR3 has 15 amino acids. Germline-derived CDR1 and CDR2 are SGHTA and FQGNSA. Each CDR3 protein is one row after TCRdb ran MiXCR on the reads. The data contain just over 450,000 distinct CDR3 sequences, more than 40% of them singletons. General study results and limits: HLA-C-restricted CMV-specific TCR beta clonotypes were dominant in the ex vivo response. Carriers of CMV plus the relevant HLA were identified by cumulative public TCR beta family frequency.

This rearrangement joins TRBV7-2 to TRBJ2-3; 8 bases are a match to TRBD2. This receptor was identified in a human donor in good health (CMV status not recorded). Some clones in this sample may be carry-over from other donors' samples. Sample: cultured PBMCs, taken from culture after CMV antigen stimulation. CDR3 sequence: CASSLRRGEADTRYF. Written as DNA, the CDR3 is TGTGCCAGCAGCTTGCGGCGGGGGGAAGCAGATACGCGGTATTTT.